This T cell receptor (beta chain) originates from a study of T cell responses to AZD1222 COVID-19 vaccine. Study-wide results and caveats: Spike-specific TCRs gained breadth and depth after people received two AZD1222 doses. Seropositive at baseline were only five or six AZD1222 recipients.

Data came from immunoSEQ multiplex PCR; TCRdb stores just in-frame clones and leaves some out. The sample yields about 130,000 clones, roughly 91% seen once. Concerning this clone itself: Antigen specificity is unknown.

CDR1 is SGHKS and CDR2 is YYEKEE in the germline V gene (reference sequence). The CDR3 loop spans 14 amino acids. Trimming shortened V by 0 bases and J by 2 bases, and 8 bases separated the two germline ends. The clonotype comes from an adult in good health. V gene TRBV5-5 combines with J gene TRBJ1-2, with no clear D. This specimen was peripheral blood, taken on day 0 of AZD1222 vaccination. The CDR3 loop reads CASSLGGVNYGYTF. CDR3 DNA: TGTGCCAGCAGCTTGGGGGGAGTGAACTATGGCTACACCTTC.